The 23 T cell receptor beta chains below all came from one sample that was sequenced in a study of T-cell memory formation after mild COVID-19. MiXCR, applied by TCRdb to the 5' RACE reads, yields one record per CDR3 protein. This sample carries 550,000 to 700,000 distinct CDR3 sequences, more than 15% of them seen once, and the ten largest clones take 12%. Sequencing was done on a sample of PBMCs or a T cell subset sorted from them (not recorded which). The source of these receptors is an adult woman who had mild COVID-19 (a few samples of this study predate the infection). Cell type and time point are not known.

The table lists this clonotype with many counts. The genes are TRBV6-2 or TRBV6-3 and TRBJ2-1, with 12 bases matching TRBD2. The CDR3 loop spans 20 amino acids. Losses at the gene ends were 0 bases for V and 3 bases for J; bases not matched to a gene: 12. From germline, CDR1 is MNHEY and CDR2 SVGEGT. The CDR3 spells CASSYSSSGGAEGGYNEQFF. The CDR3 bases are TGTGCCAGCAGTTACTCTTCTAGCGGGGGGGCCGAGGGAGGCTACAATGAGCAGTTCTTC.

This clonotype was counted a few times. The chain uses TRBV20-1 and TRBJ2-3; unclear D gene. The length of the CDR3 is 13 residues. CDR1 and CDR2 from the germline V gene are DFQATT and SNEGSKA (reference sequence). V lost 2 bases, J lost 3 bases, and 9 bases lay in between. This CDR3 is CSARPTGTDTQYF. The CDR3 nucleotides read TGCAGTGCTAGACCCACTGGAACAGATACGCAGTATTTT.

This clonotype has a count of ten or more. This chain joins TRBV12-3 or TRBV12-4 and TRBJ1-3; possibly TRBD1 for D (5 bases). The V end lost 5 bases, the J end lost 0 bases, and 17 bases lay between the germline ends. The CDR3 covers 17 residues. Here the CDR3 DNA reads TGTGCCAGCAGTAGATCGGACATGGGGTTCTCTGGAAACACCATATATTTT. The encoded protein is CASSRSDMGFSGNTIYF.

J is TRBJ1-5 and V is TRBV19, with D unclear. The V gene's germline CDR1 is LNHDA and CDR2 SQIVND (reference sequence). V lost 0 bases, J lost 6 bases, and 15 bases lay in between. CDR3 length: 16 amino acids. The CDR3 coding sequence is TGTGCCAGTAGTATAGATCTCCCAGCCCGAGGTCAGCCCCAGCATTTT. It is translated as CASSIDLPARGQPQHF.

V and J are TRBV7-8 and TRBJ2-4; TRBD2 agrees at 8 bases. Per the germline V gene, CDR1 is SGHVS and CDR2 is FQNEAQ. CDR3 length: 15 amino acids. Germline trimming cut 4 bases from V and 6 bases from J; bases unmatched to any gene: 8. The CDR3: CASSYPGGRANIQYF. The CDR3 nucleotides read TGTGCCAGCAGCTACCCGGGGGGGAGGGCAAACATTCAGTACTTC.

The CDR3 nucleotides are TGTGCCAGCAGCAAAGCCAGTAAGGCAGGCGAGCTACCCTTCGCCAAAAACATTCAGTACTTC. This codes for CASSKASKAGELPFAKNIQYF. The gene calls are TRBV21-1 and TRBJ2-4. TRBV21-1 is noted as a pseudogene. The CDR3 totals 21 residues.

This clonotype has a handful of counts. The chain uses TRBV7-9 and TRBJ1-5, with a possible D match to TRBD1 (5 bases). Germline assignment: CDR1 SEHNR and CDR2 FQNEAQ (reference sequence). The V end was cut by 0 bases, the J end by 1 base, with 16 bases between. The CDR3 extends over 18 amino acids. In nucleotides, the CDR3 is TGTGCCAGCAGCTTAGCCTATGGGGCAGGGCCGAGCAATCAGCCCCAGCATTTT. Translation: CASSLAYGAGPSNQPQHF.

This clonotype was recorded many times. The chain employs TRBV7-3 and TRBJ2-3; 10 bases agree with TRBD2. Germline loops: CDR1 SGHTA, CDR2 FQGTGA. V gave up 2 bases and J gave up 5 bases; unmatched junction bases: 7. This CDR3 contains 16 residues. CDR3 in amino acids: CASSLGQRGGRDTQYF. DNA for the CDR3: TGTGCCAGCAGCTTAGGGCAGCGGGGGGGCCGAGATACGCAGTATTTT.

As regards this clonotype: Its ends do not fully match the called genes, so a read error is possible. The V call is TRBV9, the J call TRBJ2-1; no definite D call. The germline CDR1 and CDR2 sequences are SGDLS and YYNGEE. This CDR3 contains 13 residues. Here the CDR3 DNA reads TGTGCCAGCAGCGTAGGGAGCACCCCTGAGCTGTTCTTC. Its translation: CASSVGSTPELFF.

This clonotype has just a few counts. This chain links TRBV6-1 with TRBJ2-4; no clear D gene. CDR3 length: 15 residues. The V end lost 1 base, the J end lost 0 bases, and 7 bases lay between the germline ends. CDR1 is MNHNS, CDR2 SASEGT, per germline. The CDR3 sequence: CASSEGAIAKNIQYF. The CDR3 DNA reads TGTGCCAGCAGTGAAGGAGCCATAGCCAAAAACATTCAGTACTTC.

CDR3 loop: CASSLETGAPVYF. The CDR3 DNA reads TGTGCCAGCAGCTTGGAAACAGGGGCCCCGGTGTACTTC. The rearrangement joins TRBV5-6 to TRBJ2-7, with 7 positions matching TRBD1. Germline-derived CDR1 and CDR2 are SGHDT and YYEEEE. The CDR3 totals 13 residues. Unmatched junction bases numbered 9, after V lost 0 bases and J lost 12 bases.

This clonotype has only a few counts. The rearrangement joins TRBV12-3 or TRBV12-4 to TRBJ2-3; D perhaps matches TRBD1 (6 bases). Trimming took off 4 bases at V and 7 bases at J, with 15 bases between the two ends. The CDR3 totals 14 residues. The CDR3 DNA follows: TGTGCCAGCAGTTCTAGCCAGGGACAAAATACGCAGTATTTT. Translating gives CASSSSQGQNTQYF.

This clonotype was seen only a few times. The chain employs TRBV7-8 and TRBJ1-1; 9 nucleotides match TRBD1. Trimming took 3 bases from V and 4 from J; bases not matched to a gene: 3. CDR1 is SGHVS and CDR2 is FQNEAQ in the germline V gene. This CDR3 contains 14 residues. The CDR3 is CASSLTGGVTEAFF. The CDR3 DNA reads TGTGCCAGCAGCTTGACAGGGGGGGTCACTGAAGCTTTCTTT.

The chain employs TRBV29-1 and TRBJ2-7; no definite D call. This CDR3 region has 11 residues. V lost 4 bases and J 0 bases, leaving 4 bases between the germline ends. Germline CDR1 reads SQVTM; CDR2 reads ANQGSEA. The CDR3 region has the DNA TGCAGCGTTGTTTCCTCCTACGAGCAGTACTTC. This gives the protein CSVVSSYEQYF.

This clonotype has just a few counts. This chain uses TRBV6-5 with TRBJ2-1; the D gene is possibly TRBD1 (6 bases). Germline CDR1 and CDR2: MNHEY and SVGAGI. With 2 bases removed from V and 8 bases from J, the gap between germline ends came to 7 bases. This CDR3 contains 12 residues. In DNA form, the CDR3 reads TGTGCCAGCAGTTACAAGGGGGATGAGCAGTTCTTC. Translated, it gives CASSYKGDEQFF.

This clonotype was seen more than once but under ten times. V usage is TRBV20-1 and J usage is TRBJ2-7; possibly TRBD1 or TRBD2 for D (6 bases each). V dropped 3 bases and J dropped 6 bases, with 21 bases sitting between them. CDR3 length: 15 amino acids. The germline V gene encodes CDR1 DFQATT and CDR2 SNEGSKA (reference sequence). DNA for the CDR3: TGCAGTGCTAGGTCCCCGACAGGAGGGGTCGCCGAGCAGTACTTC. Translated, it gives CSARSPTGGVAEQYF.

This clonotype was found many times. V usage is TRBV20-1 and J usage is TRBJ2-7; 8 nucleotides align to TRBD2. CDR3 length: 15 residues. Trimming at V came to 0 bases and at J to 2 bases, leaving 6 bases not matched to a gene. Germline assignment: CDR1 DFQATT and CDR2 SNEGSKA (reference sequence). In DNA, the CDR3 is TGCAGTGCTAGAGATAGTAGCGGGGCTACCTACGAGCAGTACTTC. It translates to CSARDSSGATYEQYF.

This chain connects TRBV3-1 to TRBJ2-3; 9 bases match TRBD1. CDR1 is LGHDT, CDR2 YNNKEL, per germline (reference sequence). V was clipped by 4 bases and J by 4 bases; unmatched bases: 3. CDR3 size: 14 residues. Here the CDR3 reads CASSPGQGSDTQYF. The CDR3 DNA sequence: TGTGCCAGCAGCCCGGGACAGGGCTCAGATACGCAGTATTTT.

V gene TRBV7-9 combines with J gene TRBJ1-2, with 8 bases that match TRBD1. The ends lost 7 bases at V and 4 bases at J; junction bases unmatched: 14. The germline CDR1 and CDR2 sequences are SEHNR and FQNEAQ (reference sequence). The CDR3 covers 16 residues. CDR3 in DNA: TGTGCCAGCACCCTCGCGGGGCAGGGGGCTCCCTATGGCTACACCTTC. This translates into CASTLAGQGAPYGYTF.

This clonotype was seen just once. The chain employs TRBV30 and TRBJ2-1, with 8 bases identical to TRBD2. Germline loops: CDR1 GTSNPN, CDR2 SVGIG (reference sequence). CDR3 length: 12 amino acids. The V segment lost 1 base and the J segment 9 bases; nucleotides outside the gene matches: 2. The CDR3 region is CAWSASGSEQFF. CDR3 coding DNA: TGTGCCTGGAGTGCAAGCGGGAGTGAGCAGTTCTTC. Combining the CDR3 with reference TRBV30 and TRBJ2-1 gives the whole variable domain SQTIHQWPATLVQPVGSPLSLECTVEGTSNPNLYWYRQAAGRGLQLLFYSVGIGQISSEVPQNLSASRPQDRQFILSSKKLLLSDSGFYLCAWSASGSEQFFGPGTRLTVL.

A few counts support this clonotype. The gene calls are TRBV7-2 and TRBJ2-7; perhaps TRBD2 as D (6 bases). Germline CDR1 is SGHTA and CDR2 is FQGNSA. Trimming took 2 bases from V and 0 from J, leaving 11 bases between them. CDR3 size: 15 residues. The CDR3 DNA reads as TGTGCCAGCAGCTTATCGGGGGTCAACTCCTACGAGCAGTACTTC. This sequence encodes CASSLSGVNSYEQYF. The entire variable domain, with the rest obtained from reference TRBV7-2 and TRBJ2-7, is as follows: GAGVSQSPSNKVTEKGKDVELRCDPISGHTALYWYRQSLGQGLEFLIYFQGNSAPDKSGLPSDRFSAERTGGSVSTLTIQRTQQEDSAVYLCASSLSGVNSYEQYFGPGTRLTVT.

This clonotype was detected many times. This chain connects TRBV29-1 to TRBJ2-7, with a possible D match to TRBD1 (8 bases). CDR1 and CDR2 from the germline V gene are SQVTM and ANQGSEA. V was pared by 5 bases and J by 5 bases, with 19 bases between. The CDR3 length is 14 residues. Here the CDR3 DNA reads TGCAGCGTTTCTCGGACAGGGAGGGCGAACGAGCAGTACTTC. This sequence encodes CSVSRTGRANEQYF.

V gene TRBV24-1 combines with J gene TRBJ2-2; TRBD2 matches 8 bases. The CDR3 has 17 residues. V lost 6 bases to trimming and J lost 7 bases; unmatched junction nucleotides: 15. Germline CDR1 is KGHDR and CDR2 is SFDVKD. This CDR3 is CATSSSSGLSSGGELFF. The CDR3 DNA is TGTGCCACCAGTTCGTCTAGCGGGTTATCCTCGGGCGGGGAGCTGTTTTTT.